Each of the 27 T cell receptor beta chains below was sequenced from the same sample in a study of CD8+CD57+ T cells in acquired aplastic anemia (dated by TCRdb to between 2018 and 2020). The sequencing machine was an Illumina HiSeq 2000. Profiling of TCR beta VDJ combinations and CDR3 sequences used genomic DNA as the template. TCRdb reran the public reads through fastp at Q25 and MiXCR, keeping productive beta chains. Every entry covers one CDR3 protein and lists the most common genes and DNA from its rows. Within this sample are under 75,000 distinct CDR3 sequences, with 50% to 55% of them counted one time only. The leading ten clones occupy roughly 8% of the sample. The source material was sorted CD4+, CD8+, or CD8+CD57+ T cells (not recorded which) from PBMCs. These receptors all stem from a human donor in good health, serving as a control.

The chain combines TRBV7-9 with TRBJ2-7; D ambiguous. This CDR3 is built from 11 residues. CDR1 and CDR2 from the germline V gene are SEHNR and FQNEAQ (reference sequence). V lost 2 bases to trimming and J lost 6 bases, with 5 bases between them. The CDR3 nucleotides read TGTGCCAGCAGCTTAAGCGCCGAGCAGTACTTC. Translating gives CASSLSAEQYF.

This sequence joins TRBV29-1 and TRBJ1-1; D is ambiguous. V lost 2 bases and J 0 bases, leaving 7 bases between the germline ends. The CDR3 consists of 13 residues. CDR1 and CDR2 (germline): SQVTM, ANQGSEA. The CDR3: CSVERRLNTEAFF. CDR3 DNA: TGCAGCGTTGAACGGAGACTGAACACTGAAGCTTTCTTT.

The chain uses TRBV6-4 and TRBJ2-3, with 10 bases lining up with TRBD2. The length of the CDR3 is 14 residues. The V and J ends lost 0 bases and 6 bases, in that order; junction bases with no gene match: 0. The germline V gene encodes CDR1 MRHNA and CDR2 SNTAGT. CDR3 nucleotide sequence: TGTGCCAGCAGTGACTCAGCGGGAGGGGATACGCAGTATTTT. Its protein product is CASSDSAGGDTQYF.

The chain couples TRBV5-1 to TRBJ1-6, with D hard to call. The V and J ends lost 5 bases and 11 bases respectively, with 17 bases between them. CDR1 and CDR2 (germline): SGHRS, YFSETQ. This CDR3 has 14 amino acids. The CDR3 reads CASSSGNSGPPLHF. In nucleotides, the CDR3 is TGCGCCAGCAGTTCTGGGAATAGCGGTCCACCCCTCCACTTT.

The CDR3 DNA reads as TGCGCCAGCAGCTTGGGTGGAGGACCTACTAACACTGAAGCTTTCTTT. It translates to CASSLGGGPTNTEAFF. This rearrangement joins TRBV5-1 to TRBJ1-1, with unresolved D. The germline CDR1 and CDR2 sequences are SGHRS and YFSETQ. V was clipped by 0 bases and J by 2 bases, with 14 bases between them. The CDR3 is 16 amino acids.

This clonotype is medium-sized by share. The rearrangement joins TRBV7-9 to TRBJ1-2; D unclear. Per the germline V gene, CDR1 is SEHNR and CDR2 is FQNEAQ (reference sequence). There are 12 residues in the CDR3. Trimming shortened V by 3 bases and J by 4 bases, and 6 bases separated the two germline ends. CDR3 protein: CASSFETYGYTF. The CDR3 region has the DNA TGTGCCAGCAGCTTTGAGACCTATGGCTACACCTTC.

The chain couples TRBV9 to TRBJ1-2, with D unclear. The CDR3 totals 11 residues. CDR1 SGDLS and CDR2 YYNGEE come from the germline V gene. V was shortened by 4 bases and J by 8 bases, with 9 bases between the two germline ends. CDR3 DNA: TGTGCCAGCAGCTCCAGACGCGGCTACACCTTC. This codes for CASSSRRGYTF.

The rearrangement uses TRBV15 and TRBJ1-1; TRBD1 matches at 8 bases. Germline CDR1 reads LNHNV; CDR2 reads YYDKDF (reference sequence). The CDR3 extends over 14 amino acids. Trimming removed 5 bases from V and 1 base from J; junction bases left unmatched: 3. In DNA, the CDR3 is TGTGCCACCAGCCAACAGGGGGGGAACACTGAAGCTTTCTTT. Protein product: CATSQQGGNTEAFF.

A note on this clonotype: At one of its ends the junction is not consistent with the germline gene, which may arise from a read error. The chain employs TRBV7-3 and TRBJ2-2; possible D gene TRBD1, 7 bases. The CDR3 covers 14 residues. The V gene's germline CDR1 is SGHTA and CDR2 FQGTGA. As DNA, the CDR3 is TGTGCCAGCAGCCTTGAGGGGGCGGGCGGGGAGCTGTCTTTT. It codes for CASSLEGAGGELSF.

V and J are TRBV19 and TRBJ1-1; unclear D gene. The CDR3 consists of 13 residues. Between the trimmed V and J ends, which lost 6 bases and 11 bases, there was a span of 19 bases. The germline gives CDR1 LNHDA, CDR2 SQIVND (reference sequence). The CDR3 sequence: CASRKDGSPGAFF. CDR3 sequence (DNA): TGTGCCAGTAGGAAGGACGGGTCCCCTGGGGCTTTCTTT.

Ten or more counts support this clonotype. The V gene is TRBV7-9, the J gene TRBJ1-5, with unresolved D. The germline CDR1 and CDR2 sequences are SEHNR and FQNEAQ (reference sequence). CDR3 length: 13 amino acids. V was pared by 4 bases and J by 4 bases, with 8 bases between. CDR3 in amino acids: CASSSLLNQPQHF. Written as DNA, the CDR3 is TGTGCCAGCAGCTCCCTCTTAAATCAGCCCCAGCATTTT.

In this sample, this clonotype turned up many times. V gene TRBV5-6 combines with J gene TRBJ1-3, with a weak D call TRBD1 (6 bases). CDR3 length equals 18 residues. The germline V and J ends were trimmed by 4 bases and 1 base, with 21 bases remaining between them. From germline, CDR1 is SGHDT and CDR2 YYEEEE. The CDR3 nucleotides read TGTGCCAGCAGCGCCGGACCCGGGGGCGAGTCTTCTGGAAACACCATATATTTT. It encodes CASSAGPGGESSGNTIYF. Based on the CDR3 plus reference TRBV5-6 and TRBJ1-3, the full variable domain is DAGVTQSPTHLIKTRGQQVTLRCSPKSGHDTVSWYQQALGQGPQFIFQYYEEEERQRGNFPDRFSGHQFPNYSSELNVNALLLGDSALYLCASSAGPGGESSGNTIYFGEGSWLTVV.

The sample holds one count of this clonotype. The chain couples TRBV29-1 to TRBJ2-7; tentative D call: TRBD1 (5 bases). Germline CDR1 reads SQVTM; CDR2 reads ANQGSEA. The V and J ends lost 7 bases and 3 bases respectively, with 19 bases between them. This CDR3 has 14 amino acids. CDR3 in amino acids: CSAKTEQDYYEQYF. Written as DNA, the CDR3 is TGCAGCGCCAAGACAGAACAGGATTACTACGAGCAGTACTTC.

This clonotype was seen a handful of times. The gene calls are TRBV10-3 and TRBJ2-1; tentative D call: TRBD1 (6 bases). The CDR3 is 13 residues long. The V gene lost 7 bases and the J gene lost 4 bases, with 11 bases spanning the gap. CDR1 is ENHRY, CDR2 SYGVKD, per germline. In nucleotides, the CDR3 is TGTGCCATCATGCGACAGGCGTACAATGAGCAGTTCTTC. It is translated as CAIMRQAYNEQFF.

This clonotype was seen at least ten times. V and J are TRBV5-1 and TRBJ1-6, with a possible D match to TRBD1 (5 bases). CDR3 length: 15 residues. Germline V lookup: CDR1 SGHRS, CDR2 YFSETQ. V lost 4 bases and J lost 9, with 17 bases in between. CDR3 sequence reads: CASSPGGDTSSPLHF. The CDR3 nucleotides are TGCGCCAGCAGCCCTGGAGGGGATACGAGTTCACCCCTCCACTTT.

This clonotype was seen many times. CDR3 region: CASSIGGDMNTEAFF. The CDR3 bases are TGTGCCAGTAGTATAGGGGGCGATATGAACACTGAAGCTTTCTTT. The chain joins TRBV19 to TRBJ1-1; D might be TRBD1 (5 bases). This CDR3 is 15 amino acids long. The V and J ends lost 1 base and 0 bases respectively, with 9 bases between them. In germline, CDR1 is LNHDA, CDR2 SQIVND (reference sequence).

The genes are TRBV7-2 and TRBJ2-7; no clear D. Per germline, CDR1 SGHTA and CDR2 FQGNSA. Between the trimmed V and J ends, which lost 3 bases and 2 bases, there was a span of 8 bases. The CDR3 length is 13 residues. As DNA, the CDR3 is TGTGCCAGCAGCTTTTTCAGCGCCTACGAGCAGTACTTC. The encoded protein is CASSFFSAYEQYF.

This clonotype was seen only a few times. The chain employs TRBV7-6 and TRBJ2-7; 8 bases are a match to TRBD2. V lost 5 bases, J lost 3 bases, and 9 bases stayed unmatched. CDR1 and CDR2 from the germline V gene are SGHVS and FNYEAQ. The length of the CDR3 is 15 residues. CDR3 loop: CASSTLSGRFYEQYF. The CDR3 DNA reads as TGTGCCAGCAGCACCCTAAGCGGGAGATTCTACGAGCAGTACTTC.

The V and J genes are TRBV24-1 and TRBJ2-7; D gene unclear. Germline lookup yields CDR1 KGHDR and CDR2 SFDVKD. The V and J ends lost 2 bases and 4 bases respectively, with 8 bases between them. The CDR3 is 13 amino acids. CDR3: CATSDSPGYEQYF. DNA for the CDR3: TGTGCCACCAGTGATTCCCCCGGATACGAGCAGTACTTC.

The chain carries TRBV19 and TRBJ1-2; D possibly corresponds to TRBD1 (6 bases). CDR3 length equals 15 residues. Germline lookup yields CDR1 LNHDA and CDR2 SQIVND (reference sequence). Trimming took off 5 bases at V and 2 bases at J, with 15 bases between the two ends. CDR3 loop: CASSHRGTQNYGYTF. CDR3 DNA: TGTGCCAGTAGTCATAGGGGGACCCAGAACTATGGCTACACCTTC.

This clonotype was found a few times. A much larger clone differs by one base, so this may be a read error. Likely a read error: the CDR3 ends without its conserved phenylalanine or tryptophan. The V call is TRBV12-3 or TRBV12-4, the J call TRBJ2-7, with D perhaps being TRBD1 or TRBD2 (5 bases each). V dropped 7 bases and J dropped 3 bases, with 19 bases sitting between them. CDR3 length: 15 amino acids. The CDR3 spells CASTPGAVPVYEQYL. The CDR3, as DNA: TGTGCCAGCACCCCCGGGGCCGTCCCGGTCTACGAGCAGTACCTC.

This clonotype was found many times. J is TRBJ2-2 and V is TRBV29-1, with 9 bases identical to TRBD1. Germline V gene sequence: CDR1 SQVTM, CDR2 ANQGSEA. Germline trimming cut 0 bases from V and 3 bases from J; bases unmatched to any gene: 5. The CDR3 is made up of 16 amino acids. The CDR3 coding sequence is TGCAGCGTTGAAGATCGGGGACAGGGTGACACCGGGGAGCTGTTTTTT. This gives the protein CSVEDRGQGDTGELFF.

The DNA of the CDR3 is TGTGCCAGTAGTAGGCACGGGACCCACGAGCAGTACTTC. Translating it yields CASSRHGTHEQYF. This chain uses TRBV19 with TRBJ2-7; TRBD1 or TRBD2 may be the D gene (5 bases each). Between the trimmed V and J ends, which lost 4 bases and 5 bases, there was a span of 12 bases. Germline loops: CDR1 LNHDA, CDR2 SQIVND (reference sequence). The CDR3 sequence is 13 residues long.

This clonotype was seen many times. The chain recombines TRBV25-1 with TRBJ2-7, with TRBD2 matching over 7 bases. The V gene end was trimmed by 9 bases and the J gene end by 4 bases; junction bases not matched to a gene: 3. The V gene's germline CDR1 is MGHDK and CDR2 SYGVNS. This CDR3 has 11 residues. CDR3 bases: TGTGCCAGTCTGCGGGGGTACGAGCAGTACTTC. It yields the protein CASLRGYEQYF.

This chain connects TRBV11-1 to TRBJ1-2, with TRBD1 matching over 10 bases. The CDR3 is 16 amino acids. The J segment lost 0 bases and the V segment lost 7 bases, leaving 8 bases of the junction unmatched. The V gene's germline CDR1 is SGHAT and CDR2 FQDESV (reference sequence). This CDR3 reads CASTPRGQGANYGYTF. The CDR3 DNA follows: TGTGCCAGCACTCCAAGAGGACAGGGGGCTAACTATGGCTACACCTTC.

The table lists this clonotype with many counts. CDR3 sequence: CASSDGPGVLEAFF. In nucleotides, the CDR3 is TGTGCCAGCAGTGACGGCCCGGGCGTACTCGAAGCTTTCTTT. The rearrangement uses TRBV6-1 and TRBJ1-1, with D hard to call. Germline V gene data show CDR1 as MNHNS and CDR2 as SASEGT. V shed 3 bases and J shed 8 bases, with 16 bases lying between them. The CDR3 consists of 14 residues.

The DNA for the CDR3 is TGCAGTGCGATCAGGGGGCATAATGAGCAGTTCTTC. Its protein is CSAIRGHNEQFF. This chain joins TRBV20-1 and TRBJ2-1, with 8 nucleotides matching TRBD1. CDR1 is DFQATT and CDR2 is SNEGSKA in the germline V gene (reference sequence). J lost 7 bases, V lost 6 bases, and 5 bases had no gene match. The CDR3 is made up of 12 amino acids.